This TCR beta chain is from a study of cytomegalovirus exposure and HLA in healthy donors (dated by TCRdb to the late 2010s). For context, the study as a whole: According to an earlier analysis of around 600 of the donors, about 190 million T cells yielded roughly 110 million unique TCR beta sequences and less than 300 Gb of sequence data. A separate validation cohort of more than 100 different subjects was used in addition to the 666-subject first cohort. Roughly five DR-DQ haplotypes were handled as single units for association and clustering because linkage in the cohort was strong. In a later analysis, previously published TCR beta repertoires from hundreds of donors were re-analyzed and high-resolution HLA genotyping was added so that TCR occurrence patterns could be studied. The study aimed to test whether signatures of past pathogen exposure could be identified by cataloging public T cell receptors. The study combined high-throughput TCR immunosequencing, statistical association of individual TCRs with disease status, and machine learning to predict cytomegalovirus infection status. Using immunosequencing, the study profiled T cell repertoires from fewer than 850 subjects and related those repertoires to cytomegalovirus serostatus. Of the 350 to 450 genotyped donors, around 81% fell in the genetic ancestry cluster associated with self-reported Caucasian donors. An earlier analysis of some 500 of the donors applied high-throughput TCR beta sequencing to assess whether each TCR beta V gene segment acted as functional or pseudogenic. All discovery cohort repertoires had been generated on a single sequencing platform. About 300 gigabases of sequencing data and 70 million to 100 million unique TCR sequences were included in an early release covering several hundred HLA-typed donors. HLA typing included class I and class II loci at four-digit resolution. Typing coverage varied by locus: about 620-630 donors for A, B, C, DRB1 and DQB1; approximately 520 for DQA1; some 610 for DPA1; more than 450 for DPB1. Donor age, sex, ethnicity and CMV serostatus were compiled together with the repertoire data. Among around 400 genotyped donors of the cohort, an average of approximately 220,000 unique TCR beta nucleotide sequences was sequenced per donor, of which roughly 17% were non-productive. Rather than drawing on any new phenotypic data, the later analysis identified candidate immune exposures from TCR beta sequences and the way those sequences occurred across donors. A later genetic analysis took genome-wide SNP genotypes for about 65% of the roughly 670 donors and used that subset as a discovery cohort.

This clone was seen a few times. Its antigen remains unidentified. No clone much larger than this one lies a single base away; base qualities are absent. The protocol used for the library was the immunoSEQ multiplex PCR assay. The multiplex PCR relied on a mix of 60 forward primers for TCR Vbeta segments and 13 reverse primers for TCR Jbeta segments. Amplification of the CDR3 region of rearranged TCR beta genes was performed with a multiplex PCR assay on genomic DNA. Amplified TCR beta libraries were sequenced as 87-base-pair reads on the Illumina HiSeq System. As for the authors' bioinformatics: A later analysis tallied around 87 million unique TCR beta chains across the 666 repertoires, and approximately 9.9 million of those chains were shared by two or more donors. Raw reads were error-corrected and collapsed into unique sequences with a nearest-neighbor algorithm that merged closely related sequences to remove PCR and sequencing errors. To assign V, D and J gene segments, CDR3 sequences were aligned to IMGT reference sequences. For a sequence to be retained, a match of at least six nucleotides to both a V gene segment and a J gene segment was required. A rearrangement counted as productive if the CDR3 had no stop codons and remained in frame with V and J, and every other rearrangement counted as non-productive. Following IMGT convention, CDR3 was defined as the stretch from the second conserved V-encoded cysteine to the conserved J-encoded phenylalanine. In an earlier analysis of around 540 of the donors, sequences lacking an unambiguous match to a single V gene segment were excluded. In an earlier analysis of 587 of the donors, V segments were called functional above 56.7% productive rearrangements and were called segregating when the between-donor standard deviation exceeded 5%. A statistical classification framework was developed to diagnose cytomegalovirus status using the catalog of TCR beta chain sequences. A later analysis assigned V and J genes by comparing TCR nucleotide sequences with IMGT/GENE-DB human TR gene sequences. Using the TCRdist pipeline, a later analysis assigned CDR3 sequences along with most-parsimonious VDJ recombination scenarios. In a later analysis, each TCR beta chain was defined by its CDR3 amino acid sequence together with its V-gene family, and reads lacking a unique V-gene family were excluded. To address suspected cross-contamination and a sequencing artifact, a later analysis removed a few hundred highly shared, low-generation-probability nucleotide sequences. A later analysis calculated a clonal expansion index for each public chain from normalized within-repertoire ranks of inferred template counts. Generation probabilities in a later analysis came from a VDJ recombination model fitted to out-of-frame rearrangements, and those results were checked against IGoR. Hypergeometric tests were used in a later analysis to score TCR-TCR, TCR-HLA and TCR-CMV co-occurrence, with a repertoire-size bias correction applied to the TCR pairs. False discovery rates were estimated in a later analysis by permuting HLA or CMV assignments 20 times. In a later analysis, co-occurring TCRs were grouped using DBSCAN, with TCRdist sequence similarity added in when clustering inside HLA-allele-positive subsets. Repertoires with fewer than 30,000 or more than 120,000 public chains were left out of co-occurrence clustering, as were four to six repertoires with anomalous nucleotide sharing. TCRdb re-hosts the immuneACCESS table, in-frame sequences only. Its copies lack some clones; in the studies checked, an unresolved V gene accounts for under half of them, and the cause for the rest is not known. The DNA was the basis for D and trimming; V, J and clone size are from that table. The sample yields 150,000 to 200,000 clones; around 80% were counted once. 2.2% of the sample is held by the ten biggest clonotypes.

From the germline V gene, CDR1 is SGHTA and CDR2 is FQGNSA. V is pruned by 4 bases and J by 3 bases, leaving 8 bases of the junction without a gene match. The CDR3 runs 16 amino acids, cysteine and phenylalanine included. Of the read, only the CDR3 DNA is kept; its 48 bases are in frame from base 1. The cohort consisted of hundreds of healthy bone marrow donors. At the time of sampling, all cohort members were nominally healthy, though unrecorded immune exposures were likely present. The donor tested CMV seronegative and was one of the 352 seronegative cohort members. Each donor provided a peripheral blood sample, and peripheral blood mononuclear cells were used for TCR beta sequencing. Genomic DNA was extracted from the blood cell samples with the Qiagen DNeasy Blood Extraction Kit. Beyond this particular receptor, the publication reports: Three of the identified cytomegalovirus-associated TCR beta chains were confirmed in vitro to be specific for cytomegalovirus antigens. In a later analysis, several top co-occurrence clusters were reported to appear linked to parvovirus B19, influenza, CMV and Epstein-Barr virus. Sequencing depth was assumed to be roughly uniform across donors in the presence/absence analyses, though that assumption may not hold. A later genetic analysis associated a missense DCLRE1C variant with V-gene and J-gene trimming of TCR beta chains, and an independent cohort replicated the association. In a later genetic analysis, fewer N-insertions in productive TCRs were reported among donors in an Asian-associated ancestry cluster than the 666-donor mean. Most CMV-associated TCR beta chains appeared to be HLA-restricted in a later analysis, and the HLA associations seemed to be driven largely by CMV exposure. The study listed 150 to 200 TCR beta chains as associated with cytomegalovirus. Some IMGT-functional V segments, including TRBV6-2 and TRBV6-3, could not be told apart with the 87-base-pair reads, so those segments were excluded. Linkage disequilibrium might explain the correlated functional status among segregating V segments, but an unknown experimental factor could not be ruled out. The only immune exposure information available for the cohort was CMV serostatus. Because counts were too low, about 18 rarely observed V segments, including chromosome 9 orphons, were left out of the earlier analysis of 587 of the donors. According to the authors, the approach could potentially be generalized to other disease states and immunological phenotypes. Across donors, most TCR sequences were observed very rarely, whereas some public TCRs were present in many individuals. A later analysis associated about 17,000 TCR beta sequences with specific HLA alleles at a false discovery rate of 0.05. A cluster of highly shared sequence variants was judged likely to be a technical artifact of the sequencing pipeline. A later analysis found that HLA-associated TCR beta chains were more clonally expanded and had lower generation probabilities than equally common non-associated chains. Cytomegalovirus status was reported to be diagnosed by the classifier with high specificity and sensitivity in both the original and validation cohorts. Because HLA typing was missing for some donors at each locus, association tests included only the typed subset. In a later analysis, TCR association rates were found to vary across HLA loci, with the most associated TCRs seen for DRB1 alleles and the fewest for HLA-C alleles. A further reported finding was that TCR beta sequences accurately predicted the HLA-A and HLA-B alleles for most subjects in the first cohort. In an earlier analysis of 450 to 750 of the donors, most TCR beta V segments appeared in productive rearrangements about 87% or about 30% of the time, broadly matching IMGT annotations. When HLA alleles, especially DR and DQ, strongly co-occurred, attributing TCR associations to individual alleles was difficult. The cohort was sequenced for TCR beta chains only, and without alpha or paired-chain data the features that could be detected were limited.

Sequencing used PBMCs. The receptor chain draws on TRBV7-2 and TRBJ2-3; the junction holds 9 bases that match TRBD1. This TCR came from a young woman in good health and CMV-seronegative. In nucleotides, the sequence is TGTGCCAGCAGCTCGGGGGACAGGGTAAAGACAGATACGCAGTATTTT. Its translation is CASSSGDRVKTDTQYF.